The T cell receptor beta chain under discussion was sequenced for a study of shared clonotypes between healthy human individuals. Study observations and caveats: Tissue TCR repertoires likely differ from these blood-only repertoires. Clonotype sharing across donors was expected to vary with sequencing depth. Naive CD4 clonotype sharing across a few donors was approximately 5%.

The table came from immunoSEQ multiplex PCR; TCRdb's copy has only in-frame clones and leaves some out. The table has 2.3 million or so clones, approximately 95% seen once. Between the trimmed V and J ends, which lost 1 base and 1 base, there was a span of 11 bases. This CDR3 is built from 15 residues. Germline CDR1 is SGDLS and CDR2 is YYNGEE. Naive CD4+ cells were CD45RA-selected; the remaining cells were memory. Turning to this clone: The antigen is not known.

This receptor was taken from a man aged 18 to 29 in good health. Some clones in this sample may be carry-over from other donors' samples. The rearrangement links TRBV9 to TRBJ1-1, with a possible D match to TRBD1 (5 bases). Sample: naive CD4+ T cells from PBMCs. This sample's subset: CD45RA+ positively selected. The CDR3 sequence: CASSVQGTPNTEAFF. CDR3 sequence (DNA): TGTGCCAGCAGCGTACAGGGTACTCCGAACACTGAAGCTTTCTTT.